This TCR beta chain came from a study of T cells after yellow fever vaccination. TCRdb re-derived calls from the 5' RACE reads in MiXCR, one entry per CDR3 protein. The sample lists a few hundred thousand distinct CDR3 sequences, about 4% seen once, with approximately 25% in the top ten. Notes on this clonotype: Its antigen is currently unknown.

Study conclusions and caveats: The CD4 and CD8 compartments had a small share of their clonotypes in common.

The V segment lost 6 bases and the J segment 7 bases; nucleotides outside the gene matches: 4. This CDR3 region has 13 residues. Germline V gene lookup returns CDR1 SNHLY and CDR2 FYNNEI. The sequence came from a man aged 18 to 30 who received the YFV17D yellow fever vaccine. The material sequenced was PBMCs, taken 5 days after the yellow fever booster vaccination. V and J are TRBV2 and TRBJ1-2; 11 nucleotides align to TRBD1. CDR3 nucleotide sequence: TGTGCCAGCAGCGGACAGGGGGCGGTTGGCTACACCTTC. Its translation: CASSGQGAVGYTF.